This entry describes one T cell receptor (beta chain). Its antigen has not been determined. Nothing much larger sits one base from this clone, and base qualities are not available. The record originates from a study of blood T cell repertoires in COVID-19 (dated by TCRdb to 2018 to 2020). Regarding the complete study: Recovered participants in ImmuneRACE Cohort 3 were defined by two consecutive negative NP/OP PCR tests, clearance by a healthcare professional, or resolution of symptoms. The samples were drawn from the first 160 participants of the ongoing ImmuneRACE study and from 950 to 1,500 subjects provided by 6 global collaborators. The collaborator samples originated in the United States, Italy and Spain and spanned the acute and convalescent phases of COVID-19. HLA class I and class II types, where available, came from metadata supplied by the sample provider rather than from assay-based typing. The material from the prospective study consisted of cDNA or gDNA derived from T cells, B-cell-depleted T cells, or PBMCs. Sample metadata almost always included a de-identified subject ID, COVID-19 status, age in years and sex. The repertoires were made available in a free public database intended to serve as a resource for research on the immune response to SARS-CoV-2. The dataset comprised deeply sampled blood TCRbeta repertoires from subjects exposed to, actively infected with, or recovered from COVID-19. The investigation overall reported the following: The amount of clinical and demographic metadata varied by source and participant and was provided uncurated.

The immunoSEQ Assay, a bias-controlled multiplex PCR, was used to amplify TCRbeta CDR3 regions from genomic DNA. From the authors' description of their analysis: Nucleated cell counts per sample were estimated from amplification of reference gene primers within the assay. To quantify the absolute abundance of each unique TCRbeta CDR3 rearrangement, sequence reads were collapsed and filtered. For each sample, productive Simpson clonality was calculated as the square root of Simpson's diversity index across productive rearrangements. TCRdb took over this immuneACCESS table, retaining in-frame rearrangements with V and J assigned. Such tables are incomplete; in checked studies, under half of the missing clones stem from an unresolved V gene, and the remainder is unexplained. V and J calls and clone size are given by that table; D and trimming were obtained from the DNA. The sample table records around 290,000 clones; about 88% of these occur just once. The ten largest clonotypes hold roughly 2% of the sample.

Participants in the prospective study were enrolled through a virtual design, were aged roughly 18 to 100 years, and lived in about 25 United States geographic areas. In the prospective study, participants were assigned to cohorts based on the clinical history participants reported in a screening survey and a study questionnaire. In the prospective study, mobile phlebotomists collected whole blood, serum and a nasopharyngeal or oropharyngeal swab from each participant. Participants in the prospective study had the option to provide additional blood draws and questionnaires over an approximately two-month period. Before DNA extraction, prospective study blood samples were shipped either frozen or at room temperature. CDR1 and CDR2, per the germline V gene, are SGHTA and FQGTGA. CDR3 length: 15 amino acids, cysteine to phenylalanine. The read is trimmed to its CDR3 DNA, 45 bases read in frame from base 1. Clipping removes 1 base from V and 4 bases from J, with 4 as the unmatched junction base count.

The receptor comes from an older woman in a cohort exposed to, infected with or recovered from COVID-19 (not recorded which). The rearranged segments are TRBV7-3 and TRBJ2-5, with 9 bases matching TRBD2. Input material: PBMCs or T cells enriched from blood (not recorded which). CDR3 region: CASSLSGREGETQYF. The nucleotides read TGTGCCAGCAGCTTAAGCGGGAGGGAGGGAGAGACCCAGTACTTC.